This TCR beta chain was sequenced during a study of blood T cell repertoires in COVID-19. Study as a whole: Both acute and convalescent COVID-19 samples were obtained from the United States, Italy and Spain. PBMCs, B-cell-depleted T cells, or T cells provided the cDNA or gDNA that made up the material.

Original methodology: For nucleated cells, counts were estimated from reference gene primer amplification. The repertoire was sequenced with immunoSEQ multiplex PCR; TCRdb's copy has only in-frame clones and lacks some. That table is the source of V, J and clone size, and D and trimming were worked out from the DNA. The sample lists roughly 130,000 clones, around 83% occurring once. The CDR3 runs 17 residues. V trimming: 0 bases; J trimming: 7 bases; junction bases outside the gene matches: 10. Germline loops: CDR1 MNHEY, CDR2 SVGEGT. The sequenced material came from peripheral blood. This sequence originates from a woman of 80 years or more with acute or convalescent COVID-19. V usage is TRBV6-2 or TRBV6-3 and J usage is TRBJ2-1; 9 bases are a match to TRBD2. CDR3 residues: CASSYSGPVSGGNEQFF. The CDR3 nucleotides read TGTGCCAGCAGTTACTCCGGGCCGGTTAGCGGGGGAAATGAGCAGTTCTTC.